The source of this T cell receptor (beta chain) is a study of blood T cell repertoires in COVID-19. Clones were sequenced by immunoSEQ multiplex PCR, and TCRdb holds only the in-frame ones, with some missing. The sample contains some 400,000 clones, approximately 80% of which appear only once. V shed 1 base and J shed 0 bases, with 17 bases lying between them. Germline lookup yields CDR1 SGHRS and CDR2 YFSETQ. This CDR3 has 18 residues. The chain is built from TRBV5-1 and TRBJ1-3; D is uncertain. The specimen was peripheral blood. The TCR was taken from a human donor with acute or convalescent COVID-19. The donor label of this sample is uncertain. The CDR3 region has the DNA TGCGCCAGCAGCTTGAACTCAATCCTCAAGAGCTCTGGAAACACCATATATTTT. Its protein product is CASSLNSILKSSGNTIYF.